The rows below give T cell receptor beta chains drawn from one sample of a study of Ad26.COV2.S vaccination and SARS-CoV-2 variants. Method: immunoSEQ multiplex PCR; TCRdb's copy keeps in-frame clones and lacks some. The sample holds roughly 700,000 clones; 80% to 90% are singletons and the top ten take approximately 1.5%. The specimen comprised peripheral blood, sampled in a trial of Ad26.COV2.S vaccine versus placebo. The origin of the receptors is a person between 18 and 60 years old who received the Ad26.COV2.S COVID-19 vaccine or a placebo. Both conserved end residues are part of each CDR3. A D gene is named only where the DNA matches it firmly. Clone size is given for some rows only: seen once, a few or many times, or a class if the clone is expanded.

>TRBV18|TRBJ2-6|-|-
TGTGCCAGCTCACCACCTGAGAGCACTGGGGCCAACGTCCTGACTTTC
CASSPPESTGANVLTF
>TRBV29-1|TRBJ1-2|-|-
TGCAGCGTGGCAACAGGGATTTCGAACTATGGCTACACCTTC
CSVATGISNYGYTF
>TRBV10-3|TRBJ2-7|-|-
TGTGCCATCAGTGAGTCACGGGCCCTCTACGAGCAGTACTTC
CAISESRALYEQYF
>TRBV7-2|TRBJ2-7|TRBD2|-
TGTGCCAGCAGCTTAGATAGCGGGAGGGTGACCTACGAGCAGTACTTC
CASSLDSGRVTYEQYF
>TRBV11-2|TRBJ2-1|TRBD2|-
TGTGCCAGCAGCGGACTAGCGGCTTACAATGAGCAGTTCTTC
CASSGLAAYNEQFF
>TRBV18|TRBJ1-1|-|-
TGTGCCAGCTGTCCTTCAGAGGACACTGAAGCTTTCTTT
CASCPSEDTEAFF
>TRBV19|TRBJ1-1|-|-
TGTGCCAGTAGTCAAAATCCCCCCGGGGGGATGAACACTGAAGCTTTCTTT
CASSQNPPGGMNTEAFF
>TRBV25-1|TRBJ2-2|-|-
TGTGCCAGCAGGGAGGGGAACACCGGGGAGCTGTTTTTT
CASREGNTGELFF
>TRBV11-3|TRBJ2-2|-|-
TGTGCCAGCAGCTTAGGCCGTGTAGGAGTTGAACCCGGGGAGCTGTTTTTT
CASSLGRVGVEPGELFF
>TRBV28|TRBJ2-3|-|-
TGTGCCAGCACACAGGCACAGGGAGATACGCAGTATTTT
CASTQAQGDTQYF
>TRBV6-5|TRBJ2-7|TRBD1|-
TGTGCCAGCAGTTACGGGGACAGGTCCTACGAGCAGTACTTC
CASSYGDRSYEQYF
>TRBV30|TRBJ2-6|TRBD2|-
TGTGCCTGTCCTAGCGGGAGGATGTCGGGGGCCAACGTCCTGACTTTC
CACPSGRMSGANVLTF
>TRBV7-9|TRBJ2-1|-|once
TGTGCCAGCAGGGACGGAGGGGACAATGAGCAGTTCTTC
CASRDGGDNEQFF
>TRBV7-8|TRBJ2-7|-|-
TGTGCCAGCAGCTTAGCAGGCCCGAACGGGTACGAGCAGTACTTC
CASSLAGPNGYEQYF
>TRBV6-5|TRBJ2-7|TRBD1|-
TGTGCCAGCAGTTACTCGTCAGGGGGCTCCTACGAGCAGTACTTC
CASSYSSGGSYEQYF
>TRBV5-5|TRBJ2-1|-|-
TGTGCCAGCAGCTTCGACACCGGGACCAATGAGCAGTTCTTC
CASSFDTGTNEQFF
>TRBV19|TRBJ2-7|TRBD2|-
TGTGCCAGTAAGGATAGCGGGAGACCAACCTACGAGCAGTACTTC
CASKDSGRPTYEQYF
>TRBV9|TRBJ2-5|TRBD1|-
TGTGCCAGCAACCGGGACAGGCAAGAGACCCAGTACTTC
CASNRDRQETQYF
>TRBV10-3|TRBJ1-5|TRBD1|-
TGTGCCATCAGTGAGTCGGGGACAGTCAATCAGCCCCAGCATTTT
CAISESGTVNQPQHF
>TRBV11-2|TRBJ1-1|-|-
TGTGCCAGCAGCTTAGAGGGGGCGACGGCGAACACTGAAGCTTTCTTT
CASSLEGATANTEAFF
>TRBV2|TRBJ1-6|-|-
TGTGCCAGCAGTGAAAGAAGGAGCTCCTATAATTCACCCCTCCACTTT
CASSERRSSYNSPLHF
>TRBV6-4|TRBJ1-2|-|-
TGTGCCAGCAGCCCTATGGGGGGGTGGAACTATGGCTACACCTTC
CASSPMGGWNYGYTF
>TRBV12-3/TRBV12-4|TRBJ1-1|TRBD1|-
TGTGCCAGCAGCGTGACAGGGAGCACTGAAGCTTTCTTT
CASSVTGSTEAFF
>TRBV6-5|TRBJ1-5|TRBD1|-
TGTGCCAGCAGTAGGACAGGGGATCAGCCCCAGCATTTT
CASSRTGDQPQHF
>TRBV11-3|TRBJ2-3|TRBD1|-
TGTGCCAGCAGCGACCGGGACAGAATGGATACGCAGTATTTT
CASSDRDRMDTQYF
>TRBV4-2|TRBJ1-5|-|many
TGTGCCAGCAGCCAAGAGGCAGCGTACGTGGGGACCAATCAGCCCCAGCATTTT
CASSQEAAYVGTNQPQHF
>TRBV10-1|TRBJ1-3|TRBD1|-
TGCGCCAGCCAGGGGGCCCGGGACTTTCCCTTCTCTGGAAGGAACACCATATATTTT
CASQGARDFPFSGRNTIYF
>TRBV11-3|TRBJ2-1|TRBD1|few
TGTGCCAGCAGCTTAGAACAGGGGGCTTACAATGAGCAGTTCTTC
CASSLEQGAYNEQFF
>TRBV11-2|TRBJ2-3|-|-
TGTGCCAGCAGCTTAGGTACCCGACCGTATAGCACAGATACGCAGTATTTT
CASSLGTRPYSTDTQYF
>TRBV27|TRBJ1-3|-|-
TGTGCCAGCAGTTCTCACGGGGGGTTCCGGGGTCTTTTGTCTGGAAACACCATATATTTT
CASSSHGGFRGLLSGNTIYF
>TRBV12-5|TRBJ1-5|-|once
TGTGCTAGTGGTTTGGGGGGGAGCAATCAGCCCCAGCATTTT
CASGLGGSNQPQHF
>TRBV5-6|TRBJ1-4|-|-
TGTGCCAGCAGCTTGGAGCGCGAAAAACTGTTTTTT
CASSLEREKLFF
>TRBV27|TRBJ2-6|TRBD1|-
TGTGCCAGCAGTACCGGGACAGGGTCTCCTGGGGCCAACGTCCTGACTTTC
CASSTGTGSPGANVLTF
>TRBV6-2/TRBV6-3|TRBJ2-2|-|-
TGTGCCAGCTGTTTCAGCGCGGGGCCTTCGAACACCGGGGAGCTGTTTTTT
CASCFSAGPSNTGELFF
>TRBV11-2|TRBJ1-6|-|once
TGTGCCAGCAGCCCCGGGGGTCCACCCCTCCACTTT
CASSPGGPPLHF
>TRBV5-4|TRBJ2-7|TRBD2|-
TGTGCCAGCAGCTTGGACGGCGGGAGTTACGAGCAGTACTTC
CASSLDGGSYEQYF
>TRBV7-2|TRBJ2-1|-|-
TGTGCCAGCAGCCCCTCTAGGGGTCACAATGAGCAGTTCTTC
CASSPSRGHNEQFF
>TRBV7-6|TRBJ1-6|-|few
TGTGCCAGCAGGGAGTCAAGCTCCTATAATTCACCCCTCCACTTT
CASRESSSYNSPLHF
>TRBV2|TRBJ1-1|TRBD1|-
TGTGCCAGCAGTGAATGGGACAGGGGGGCGGAAGCTTTCTTT
CASSEWDRGAEAFF
>TRBV7-3|TRBJ2-3|TRBD2|-
TGTGCCAGCAGCCCTGGACTAGCGGGGGGTCCACACTACGATACGCAGTATTTT
CASSPGLAGGPHYDTQYF
>TRBV5-1|TRBJ1-1|TRBD1|-
TGCGCCAGCAGCCTAACAGGGGGCTGGACTGAAGCTTTCTTT
CASSLTGGWTEAFF
>TRBV7-9|TRBJ1-1|-|-
TGTGCCAGCAGCTCTACAGGGACGGCTGAAGCTTTCTTT
CASSSTGTAEAFF